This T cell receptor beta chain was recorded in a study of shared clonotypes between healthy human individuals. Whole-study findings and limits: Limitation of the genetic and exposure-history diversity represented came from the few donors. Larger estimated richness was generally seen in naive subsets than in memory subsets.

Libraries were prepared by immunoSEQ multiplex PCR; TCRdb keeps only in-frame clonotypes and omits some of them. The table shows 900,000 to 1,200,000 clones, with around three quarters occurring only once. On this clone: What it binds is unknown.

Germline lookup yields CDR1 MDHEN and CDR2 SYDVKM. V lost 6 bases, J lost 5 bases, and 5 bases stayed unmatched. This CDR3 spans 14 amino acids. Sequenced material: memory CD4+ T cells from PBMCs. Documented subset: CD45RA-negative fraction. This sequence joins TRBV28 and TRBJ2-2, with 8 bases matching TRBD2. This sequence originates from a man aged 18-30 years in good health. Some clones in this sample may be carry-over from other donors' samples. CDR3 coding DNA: TGTGCCAGCAGCTCAACGGGGGGGACCGGGGAGCTGTTTTTT. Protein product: CASSSTGGTGELFF. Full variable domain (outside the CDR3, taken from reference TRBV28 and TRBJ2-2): DVKVTQSSRYLVKRTGEKVFLECVQDMDHENMFWYRQDPGLGLRLIYFSYDVKMKEKGDIPEGYSVSREKKERFSLILESASTNQTSMYLCASSSTGGTGELFFGEGSRLTVL.